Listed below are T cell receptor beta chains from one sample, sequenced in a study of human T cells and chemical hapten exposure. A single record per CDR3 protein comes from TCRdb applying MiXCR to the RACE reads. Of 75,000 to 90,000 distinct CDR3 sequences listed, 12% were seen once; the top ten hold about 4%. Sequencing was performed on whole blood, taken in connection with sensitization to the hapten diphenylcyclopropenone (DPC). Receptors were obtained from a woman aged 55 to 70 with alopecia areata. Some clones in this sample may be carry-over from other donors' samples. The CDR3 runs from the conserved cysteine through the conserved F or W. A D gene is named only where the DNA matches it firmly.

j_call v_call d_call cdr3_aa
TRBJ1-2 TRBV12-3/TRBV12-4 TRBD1 CASSSGGTYGYTF
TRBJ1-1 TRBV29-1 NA CSTQWGVDTEAFF
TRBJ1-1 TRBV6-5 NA CASSLQGRGTEAFF
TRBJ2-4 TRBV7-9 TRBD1 CASSRTGRAKNIQYF
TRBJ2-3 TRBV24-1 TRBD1 CATSDSTTGGGTDTQYF
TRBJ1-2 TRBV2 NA CASNQDTGGYTF
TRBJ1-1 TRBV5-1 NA CASSLAGDTEAFF
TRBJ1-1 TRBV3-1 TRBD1 CASSLGQGATEAFF
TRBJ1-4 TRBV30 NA CAWTLSTNEKLFF
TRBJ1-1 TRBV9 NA CASSKGRAMNTEAFF
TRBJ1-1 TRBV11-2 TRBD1 CASSWGTGANTEAFF
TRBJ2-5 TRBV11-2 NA CASSLRTDQETQYF
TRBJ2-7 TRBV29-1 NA CSVHNQVSDEQYF
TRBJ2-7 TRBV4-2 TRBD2 CASSPGGIAGHEQYF
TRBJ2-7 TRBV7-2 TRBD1 CASSLGDSSYEQYF
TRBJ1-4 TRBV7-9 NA CASSSVAGEKLFF
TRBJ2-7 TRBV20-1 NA CSARDGRTYEQYF
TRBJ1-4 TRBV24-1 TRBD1 CATQGQGYEKLFF
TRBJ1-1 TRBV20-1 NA CSASREHFEAFF
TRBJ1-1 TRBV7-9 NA CASSQRPAEAFF
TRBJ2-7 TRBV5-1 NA CASSLQGQSYEQYF
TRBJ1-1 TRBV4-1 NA CASSSRTANTEAFF
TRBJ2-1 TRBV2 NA CASTGPAYNEQFF
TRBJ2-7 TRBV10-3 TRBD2 CAISATSYYEQYF
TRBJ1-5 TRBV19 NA CASSMRFGLYSNQPQHF
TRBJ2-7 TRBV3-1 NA CASSPGPSYEQYF
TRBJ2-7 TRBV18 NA CASSPGQIEQYF
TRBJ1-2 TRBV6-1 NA CASRGARRGGNSQDYGYTF
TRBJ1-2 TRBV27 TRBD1 CASRLAGGYGYTF
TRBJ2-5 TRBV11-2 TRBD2 CASRIGTGGRRQRETQYF
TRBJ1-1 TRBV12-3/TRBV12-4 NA CASGFIERNTEAFF
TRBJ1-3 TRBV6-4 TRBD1 CASIPGTGGNTIYF
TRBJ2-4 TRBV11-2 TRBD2 CASRPDEGLAGGLAKNIQYF
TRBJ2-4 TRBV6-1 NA CASSEGLAKNIQYF
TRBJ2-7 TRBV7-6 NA CASSLEPGFDEQYF
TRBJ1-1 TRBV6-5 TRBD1 CACIGGQLNTEAFF
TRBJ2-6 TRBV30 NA CAWGTISSGANVLTF
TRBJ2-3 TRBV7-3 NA CASSLYSGGRGTQYF
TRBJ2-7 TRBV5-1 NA CASSLGQAAYEQYF
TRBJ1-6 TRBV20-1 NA CSAGISPLHF
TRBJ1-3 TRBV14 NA CASSRTLSGDTIYF
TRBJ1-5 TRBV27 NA CASSLLNQPQHF
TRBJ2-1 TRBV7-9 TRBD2 CASSRSGGYNEQFF
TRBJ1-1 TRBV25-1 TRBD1 CASSEGDRNTEAFF
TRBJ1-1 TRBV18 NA CTSSPLTDTEAFF
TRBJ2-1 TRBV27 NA CAAWGVQKEQFF